What follows are 32 T cell receptor beta chains derived from one specimen sequenced in a study of blood T cells in healthy people across ages. The authors ran a second PCR of 7 to 11 cycles using a sample-barcoded 5' primer and a J-beta primer mix. TCRdb fed the 5' RACE reads into MiXCR, producing one record per CDR3 protein. The top ten clones hold roughly 8% of a sample with some 1.7 million distinct CDR3 sequences, roughly 27% of them seen once. Sequences were obtained from blood. These receptors were taken from a woman in her twenties or thirties in good health.

The CDR3 protein is CSASQGGGSRETQYF. CDR3 bases: TGCAGTGCTAGCCAAGGGGGAGGGTCGAGGGAGACCCAGTACTTC. The rearrangement joins TRBV20-1 to TRBJ2-4, with D possibly being TRBD2 (7 bases). TRBJ2-5 matches the DNA end more closely, so the J call is doubtful. Germline CDR1 and CDR2: DFQATT and SNEGSKA (reference sequence). The CDR3 runs 15 residues.

This chain joins TRBV3-1 and TRBJ2-5; D is unresolved. Deletions cut 3 bases from V and 5 bases from J, with 16 bases between. Germline lookup yields CDR1 LGHDT and CDR2 YNNKEL (reference sequence). The CDR3 consists of 15 residues. The CDR3 region is CASSHLNRVRETQYF. CDR3 bases: TGTGCCAGCAGCCACCTAAATAGGGTTCGGGAGACCCAGTACTTC.

This clonotype was observed at least ten times. The rearrangement links TRBV4-1 to TRBJ2-4; D might be TRBD1 (6 bases). The V gene lost 3 bases and the J gene lost 4 bases, with 19 bases spanning the gap. The CDR3 spans 17 residues. The germline gives CDR1 MGHRA, CDR2 YSYEKL. CDR3: CASSHLPTRTEKNIQYF. CDR3 nucleotides: TGCGCCAGCAGCCATCTTCCGACAAGGACAGAAAAAAACATTCAGTACTTC.

V is TRBV5-5 and J is TRBJ2-3, with no clear D. The CDR3 consists of 13 residues. The germline V gene encodes CDR1 SGHKS and CDR2 YYEKEE (reference sequence). Trimming pared 6 bases from V and 6 bases from J, leaving 14 bases between. CDR3 nucleotides: TGTGCCAGCACCCTGGTAGTGGAGGATACGCAGTATTTT. It yields the protein CASTLVVEDTQYF.

The gene calls are TRBV7-2 and TRBJ2-7, with 9 nucleotides matching TRBD2. The CDR3 spans 14 residues. With 5 bases clipped from V and 1 base from J, the junction kept 3 bases outside the gene matches. The germline CDR1 and CDR2 sequences are SGHTA and FQGNSA. The CDR3 spells CASSELAGSYEQYF. The CDR3 nucleotides read TGTGCCAGCAGCGAACTAGCGGGTTCCTACGAGCAGTACTTC.

The chain carries TRBV5-1 and TRBJ2-1; the match to TRBD2 covers 10 bases. There are 13 residues in the CDR3. V was pared by 4 bases and J by 8 bases, with 3 bases of the junction left unmatched. Germline V lookup: CDR1 SGHRS, CDR2 YFSETQ. The CDR3 sequence is CASSQGTSDEQFF. The CDR3 coding sequence is TGCGCCAGCAGCCAGGGGACTAGCGATGAGCAGTTCTTC.

V gene TRBV12-3 or TRBV12-4 combines with J gene TRBJ2-3; 10 nucleotides align to TRBD1. The CDR3 contains 14 residues. Trimming cost V 4 bases and J 5 bases; bases outside gene matches: 3. The CDR3 here is CASSCGQGVDTQYF. Written as DNA, the CDR3 is TGTGCCAGCAGTTGCGGACAGGGGGTAGATACGCAGTATTTT.

This clonotype was counted only a few times. The chain uses TRBV9 and TRBJ2-2, with TRBD1 identical over 11 bases. V lost 5 bases and J lost 5; bases outside the gene matches: 2. CDR3 length: 14 residues. The germline gives CDR1 SGDLS, CDR2 YYNGEE. CDR3 sequence reads: CASRGDRGTGELFF. Written as DNA, the CDR3 is TGTGCCAGCAGAGGGGACAGGGGGACCGGGGAGCTGTTTTTT.

In its sample, this clonotype was seen a few times. This chain connects TRBV10-1 to TRBJ2-5; D might be TRBD1 (5 bases). Per the germline V gene, CDR1 is WNHNN and CDR2 is SYGVQD (reference sequence). The length of the CDR3 is 12 residues. Trimming pared 2 bases from V and 11 bases from J, leaving 12 bases between. CDR3 DNA: TGCGCCAGCAGTGAGCCTAGGGGTGAGCAGTACTTC. Its protein product is CASSEPRGEQYF.

The J gene is TRBJ2-1, the V gene TRBV20-1; D perhaps matches TRBD1 (5 bases). Germline V gives CDR1 DFQATT, CDR2 SNEGSKA (reference sequence). The CDR3 is 14 amino acids. Deletions cut 4 bases from V and 6 bases from J, with 16 bases between. CDR3 coding DNA: TGCAGTGCTAAAAGGGGTGGACGAGCCAATGAGCAGTTCTTC. Translating gives CSAKRGGRANEQFF.

V usage is TRBV29-1 and J usage is TRBJ2-3; unclear D gene. CDR3 length equals 14 residues. Germline CDR1 is SQVTM and CDR2 is ANQGSEA. V was shortened by 7 bases and J by 0 bases, with 14 bases between the two germline ends. CDR3 amino acids: CSALWPPSTDTQYF. The CDR3 nucleotides read TGCAGCGCCTTATGGCCCCCTAGCACAGATACGCAGTATTTT.

This rearrangement joins TRBV20-1 to TRBJ1-3, with no clear D. Looked up from germline, CDR1 is DFQATT and CDR2 is SNEGSKA (reference sequence). The ends were cut back, 0 bases at V and 2 bases at J, with 17 bases in the middle. The CDR3 consists of 17 residues. This CDR3 reads CSARELGSPSTGNTIYF. The CDR3 DNA sequence: TGCAGTGCTAGAGAATTAGGTAGCCCCTCCACTGGAAACACCATATATTTT.

This clonotype turned up a few times. The chain has TRBV10-2 and TRBJ2-7; D might be TRBD2 (6 bases). The germline V gene encodes CDR1 WSHSY and CDR2 SAAADI. V lost 4 bases and J 2 bases, leaving 18 bases between the germline ends. This CDR3 contains 16 residues. DNA for the CDR3: TGCGCCAGCAGTGGGTTCGGGGGAGGTTCTACCTACGAGCAGTACTTC. Protein product: CASSGFGGGSTYEQYF.

J is TRBJ1-5 and V is TRBV15, with a tentative D call TRBD1 (6 bases). The CDR3 length is 15 residues. Trimming took off 0 bases at V and 6 bases at J, with 12 bases between the two ends. CDR1 and CDR2 from the germline V gene are LNHNV and YYDKDF (reference sequence). CDR3 coding DNA: TGTGCCACCAGCAGAGATCTACAGGGTGGTCAGCCCCAGCATTTT. Protein: CATSRDLQGGQPQHF.

The CDR3 DNA follows: TGTGCCATCAACGGACAGGTGGAGAGGGGCGGCTACACCTTC. This sequence encodes CAINGQVERGGYTF. This sequence joins TRBV10-3 and TRBJ1-2; 7 bases fit TRBD1. The CDR3 spans 14 residues. With 7 bases clipped from V and 8 bases from J, the junction kept 13 bases outside the gene matches. Germline CDR1 ENHRY, CDR2 SYGVKD.

This sequence joins TRBV6-2 or TRBV6-3 and TRBJ2-1; 7 nucleotides line up with TRBD1. After removal of 10 bases from V and 6 bases from J, the junction contained 6 bases not matched to a gene. Germline CDR1 and CDR2: MNHEY and SVGEGT. This CDR3 has 12 amino acids. In DNA, the CDR3 is TGTGCCATCTCATCAGGGGGCAATGAGCAGTTCTTC. Translation: CAISSGGNEQFF.

This clonotype turned up a few times. The chain is built from TRBV5-6 and TRBJ1-4; D unclear. V lost 6 bases and J lost 4, with 16 bases in between. Germline V gene data show CDR1 as SGHDT and CDR2 as YYEEEE. The CDR3 length is 15 residues. In DNA form, the CDR3 reads TGTGCCAGCACCGTAGAGGCCGGGAATAATGAAAAACTGTTTTTT. Its protein is CASTVEAGNNEKLFF.

This clonotype was seen only a few times. The CDR3 is CSAIDSGGAVVTDTQYF. DNA for the CDR3: TGCAGTGCTATCGATAGCGGGGGGGCCGTAGTGACAGATACGCAGTATTTT. The chain is built from TRBV20-1 and TRBJ2-3; 11 nucleotides line up with TRBD2. CDR3 length: 17 residues. Germline CDR1 reads DFQATT; CDR2 reads SNEGSKA (reference sequence). V was pared by 4 bases and J by 3 bases, with 12 bases of the junction left unmatched.

This clonotype has just a few counts. This chain uses TRBV10-2 with TRBJ2-7; D is perhaps TRBD2 (5 bases). Trimming cost V 2 bases and J 3 bases, with 14 bases left between them. The CDR3 sequence is 15 residues long. The germline V gene encodes CDR1 WSHSY and CDR2 SAAADI. This CDR3 is CASSEGRGSFYEQYF. The DNA of the CDR3 is TGCGCCAGCAGTGAGGGCCGCGGGTCTTTCTACGAGCAGTACTTC.

This clonotype has only a few counts. A much larger clone is a single base away; this may be a read error. This chain joins TRBV12-3 or TRBV12-4 and TRBJ2-3, with TRBD1 as a possible D gene (6 bases). The CDR3 spans 15 residues. The CDR3 region has the DNA TGTGCCAGCAGACCCAGGGGAAGTGACACAGATACGCGGTATTTT. Its translation: CASRPRGSDTDTRYF.

This rearrangement joins TRBV25-1 to TRBJ2-3; D not certain. Trimming removed 0 bases at V and 4 bases at J, with 5 bases between. Germline lookup yields CDR1 MGHDK and CDR2 SYGVNS. The CDR3 totals 13 residues. The CDR3: CASSEYRADTQYF. Here the CDR3 DNA reads TGTGCCAGCAGTGAATATAGAGCAGATACGCAGTATTTT.

This rearrangement joins TRBV4-1 to TRBJ1-3; no clear D gene. Looked up from germline, CDR1 is MGHRA and CDR2 is YSYEKL. Trimming left V 1 base short and J 0 bases short, with 13 bases between. This CDR3 spans 17 amino acids. The DNA of the CDR3 is TGCGCCAGCAGCCAAGGAGGGTCGGCGTTCTCTGGAAACACCATATATTTT. It yields the protein CASSQGGSAFSGNTIYF.

The chain carries TRBV9 and TRBJ1-1; 7 bases are shared with TRBD1. CDR1 and CDR2 (germline): SGDLS, YYNGEE. V dropped 3 bases and J dropped 4; count of bases not matched to a gene: 9. The CDR3 sequence is 15 residues long. DNA of the CDR3: TGTGCCAGCAGCGGAGGATCGCACAGGGGCACTGAAGCTTTCTTT. Amino acid sequence: CASSGGSHRGTEAFF.

The rearrangement links TRBV6-5 to TRBJ2-1, with no clear D. This CDR3 comprises 13 residues. CDR1 and CDR2 (germline): MNHEY, SVGAGI. Trimming shortened V by 0 bases and J by 10 bases, and 10 bases separated the two germline ends. DNA of the CDR3: TGTGCCAGCAGTTACTCAATCTCCTACGAGCAGTTCTTC. Translating it yields CASSYSISYEQFF.

The chain joins TRBV18 to TRBJ2-1; the D gene could be TRBD1 or TRBD2 (5 bases each). This CDR3 has 14 residues. Germline V gene lookup returns CDR1 KGHSH and CDR2 LQKENI. Trimming shortened V by 5 bases and J by 6 bases, and 14 bases separated the two germline ends. The CDR3 nucleotides read TGTGCCAGCTCATCGCAAGGGACGACCAATGAGCAGTTCTTC. Amino acid sequence: CASSSQGTTNEQFF. The whole variable domain, remainder taken from reference TRBV18 and TRBJ2-1, is NAGVMQNPRHLVRRRGQEARLRCSPMKGHSHVYWYRQLPEEGLKFMVYLQKENIIDESGMPKERFSAEFPKEGPSILRIQQVVRGDSAAYFCASSSQGTTNEQFFGPGTRLTVL.

This clonotype came up a few times. J is TRBJ2-5 and V is TRBV4-1; TRBD1 matches 7 bases. Germline V gives CDR1 MGHRA, CDR2 YSYEKL. Unmatched junction bases numbered 5, after V lost 3 bases and J lost 1 base. This CDR3 comprises 15 residues. CDR3 amino acids: CASSQGDRVQETQYF. In nucleotides, the CDR3 is TGCGCCAGCAGCCAGGGCGACAGGGTCCAAGAGACCCAGTACTTC.

The chain recombines TRBV29-1 with TRBJ2-7, with 7 bases lining up with TRBD1. J was trimmed by 4 bases and V by 6 bases; bases with no gene match: 9. CDR1 is SQVTM and CDR2 is ANQGSEA in the germline V gene. The CDR3 covers 13 residues. As DNA, the CDR3 is TGCAGCGTCGACTCCGGGACAGAATACGAGCAGTACTTC. It yields the protein CSVDSGTEYEQYF.

This rearrangement joins TRBV6-5 to TRBJ1-1; 12 nucleotides line up with TRBD1. J lost 7 bases, V lost 6 bases, and 6 bases had no gene match. The CDR3 is made up of 14 amino acids. Germline V gives CDR1 MNHEY, CDR2 SVGAGI. The CDR3 coding sequence is TGTGCCAGCAGGACGGGGACAGGGGGCATTGAAGCTTTCTTT. It translates to CASRTGTGGIEAFF.

This clonotype came up a few times. This sequence joins TRBV18 and TRBJ2-5; D not certain. V lost 1 base to trimming and J lost 0 bases, with 6 bases between them. Germline lookup yields CDR1 KGHSH and CDR2 LQKENI. There are 14 residues in the CDR3. CDR3 DNA: TGTGCCAGCTCACCACAGAAGGACCAAGAGACCCAGTACTTC. It translates to CASSPQKDQETQYF.

Of note for this clonotype: A single base separates this from a much larger clone, so it may be a read error. This chain uses TRBV7-9 with TRBJ2-3; D remains unclear. CDR1 SEHNR and CDR2 FQNEAQ come from the germline V gene (reference sequence). The CDR3 has 15 residues. V was pared by 2 bases and J by 2 bases, with 11 bases between. CDR3 sequence reads: CASSLIYPNTDTQYF. The CDR3 nucleotides are TGTGCCAGCAGCTTAATCTACCCTAACACAGATACGCAGTATTTT.

As regards this clonotype: This sequence may be a read error, since a much larger clone differs from it by one base. The V gene is TRBV5-1, the J gene TRBJ1-4, with 8 bases matching TRBD1. Germline-derived CDR1 and CDR2 are SGHRS and YFSETQ. This CDR3 has 14 amino acids. The J segment lost 8 bases and the V segment lost 3 bases, leaving 6 bases of the junction unmatched. CDR3 region: CASSCGRGREKLFF. The CDR3 nucleotides read TGCGCCAGCAGCTGTGGCAGGGGGCGAGAAAAACTGTTTTTT.

At least ten counts were recorded for this clonotype. Sequence at one end of the junction differs from germline and may be a read error. This chain links TRBV5-1 with TRBJ1-2; 8 bases match TRBD1. The CDR3 totals 13 residues. Germline-derived CDR1 and CDR2 are SGHRS and YFSETQ. The DNA for the CDR3 is TGTGCCAGCAGCTTAGTACAGGGGGATGGCTACACCTTC. Protein sequence: CASSLVQGDGYTF. The variable domain in full, completed from reference TRBV5-1 and TRBJ1-2, reads KAGVTQTPRYLIKTRGQQVTLSCSPISGHRSVSWYQQTPGQGLQFLFEYFSETQRNKGNFPGRFSGRQFSNSRSEMNVSTLELGDSALYLCASSLVQGDGYTFGSGTRLTVV.